Listed below are T cell receptor beta chains from one sample, sequenced in a study of blood T cells in healthy people across ages. TCRdb re-derived calls from the 5' RACE reads in MiXCR, one entry per CDR3 protein. Of more than 1,400,000 distinct CDR3 sequences detected, 42% appear once; the ten largest clones hold roughly 8.2%. Material: blood. The receptors stem from a woman aged 18-29 years in good health. The CDR3 runs from the conserved cysteine through the conserved F or W. A D gene is named only where the DNA matches it firmly. The size entry is marked missing in some rows and otherwise reads once, few, many or a size class.

v_gene,abundance,d_gene,j_gene,CDR3aa,CDR3nt
TRBV3-1,NA,TRBD2,TRBJ2-7,CASSQAVRSSGRAIYEQYF,TGTGCCAGCAGCCAAGCTGTTAGGTCTAGCGGGAGGGCCATCTACGAGCAGTACTTC
TRBV6-2/TRBV6-3,NA,TRBD1,TRBJ2-2,CASSSWTGGVTGELFF,TGTGCCAGCAGTTCTTGGACAGGGGGCGTGACCGGGGAGCTGTTTTTT
TRBV18,NA,NA,TRBJ1-2,CASSETVSRGGYTF,TGTGCCAGCTCAGAGACCGTATCTCGGGGCGGCTACACCTTC
TRBV20-1,NA,NA,TRBJ2-5,CSASPGNVQYF,TGCAGTGCTAGCCCAGGTAATGTGCAGTACTTC
TRBV28,NA,NA,TRBJ1-4,CASSQGAIEKLFF,TGTGCCAGCTCCCAGGGCGCCATTGAAAAACTGTTTTTT
TRBV10-3,many,NA,TRBJ2-5,CAISDRQETQYF,TGTGCCATCAGTGACCGGCAAGAGACCCAGTACTTC
TRBV7-9,NA,TRBD1,TRBJ1-4,CASSLTGGKEKLFF,TGTGCCAGCAGCTTAACAGGGGGCAAAGAAAAACTGTTTTTT
TRBV2,NA,NA,TRBJ2-5,CASRGSLGPQETQYF,TGTGCCAGCAGGGGATCCCTTGGACCTCAAGAGACCCAGTACTTC
TRBV2,once,NA,TRBJ2-1,CASSEETPNEQFF,TGTGCCAGCAGTGAAGAGACACCCAATGAGCAGTTCTTC
TRBV12-3/TRBV12-4,NA,NA,TRBJ2-5,CASSLSHLSFETQYF,TGTGCCAGCAGTTTGAGCCACCTATCATTCGAGACCCAGTACTTC
TRBV6-5,NA,NA,TRBJ2-7,CASGPGEQYF,TGTGCCAGCGGCCCGGGCGAGCAGTACTTC
TRBV11-1,few,NA,TRBJ2-6,CASSLNWAFSSGANVLTF,TGTGCCAGCAGCTTAAACTGGGCCTTTTCCTCTGGGGCCAACGTCCTGACTTTC
TRBV5-8,NA,NA,TRBJ1-5,CASSFLRGLDQPQHF,TGTGCCAGCAGCTTTCTCAGGGGATTAGATCAGCCCCAGCATTTT
TRBV11-1,NA,NA,TRBJ2-7,CASSPISHNEQYF,TGTGCCAGCAGCCCCATAAGCCACAATGAGCAGTACTTC
TRBV20-1,few,TRBD2,TRBJ2-3,CSPLTSGSTDTQYF,TGCAGCCCTCTGACTAGCGGGAGCACAGATACGCAGTATTTT
TRBV5-1,few,NA,TRBJ2-3,CASSFGKSTDTQYF,TGCGCCAGCAGCTTCGGGAAGAGCACAGATACGCAGTATTTT
TRBV7-9,NA,NA,TRBJ1-1,CASSHVLRQGGPEAFF,TGTGCCAGCAGCCATGTTCTTCGTCAGGGAGGCCCTGAGGCTTTCTTT
TRBV24-1,few,NA,TRBJ2-1,CATSGGRWGYNEQFF,TGTGCCACCAGTGGTGGACGGTGGGGCTACAATGAGCAGTTCTTC
TRBV29-1,NA,NA,TRBJ1-1,CSVATTGRGKYTEAFF,TGCAGCGTGGCGACCACTGGGCGAGGGAAGTACACTGAAGCTTTCTTT
TRBV4-1,NA,TRBD1,TRBJ1-2,CASSQGLRDRERGYTF,TGCGCCAGCAGCCAAGGTTTGAGGGACAGGGAACGTGGCTACACCTTC
TRBV9,few,TRBD2,TRBJ2-4,CASSTGLAGYLNIQYF,TGTGCCAGCAGCACAGGACTAGCGGGTTATCTAAACATTCAGTACTTC
TRBV6-2/TRBV6-3,once,NA,TRBJ2-1,CASESVVNEQFF,TGTGCCAGCGAGAGTGTAGTCAATGAGCAGTTCTTC
TRBV20-1,few,TRBD2,TRBJ2-4,CSARDAPSGPDIQYF,TGCAGTGCTAGAGATGCGCCTAGCGGGCCGGACATTCAGTACTTC
TRBV3-1,few,NA,TRBJ1-2,CASSQEEGSYGYTF,TGTGCCAGCAGCCAAGAGGAGGGGAGCTATGGCTACACCTTC
TRBV9,once,NA,TRBJ1-6,CASSESREIGSPLHF,TGTGCCAGCAGCGAGTCCAGGGAGATCGGGTCACCCCTCCACTTT
TRBV4-2,NA,TRBD1,TRBJ2-7,CASSPETGSPYEQYF,TGTGCCAGCAGCCCAGAGACAGGGTCCCCCTACGAGCAGTACTTC
TRBV7-6,NA,TRBD1,TRBJ2-1,CASSLGADRVNEQFF,TGTGCCAGCAGCTTAGGGGCCGACAGGGTCAATGAGCAGTTCTTC
TRBV12-3/TRBV12-4,NA,TRBD1,TRBJ2-5,CASSDRGAFGAQYF,TGTGCCAGCAGCGACAGGGGGGCCTTCGGGGCCCAGTACTTC
TRBV5-8,NA,NA,TRBJ2-7,CASSLPKDINSYEQYF,TGTGCCAGCAGCTTGCCCAAAGACATCAACTCCTACGAGCAGTACTTC
TRBV7-8,few,TRBD1,TRBJ1-1,CASSAGTAGNTEAFF,TGTGCCAGCAGCGCGGGGACAGCTGGGAACACTGAAGCTTTCTTT
TRBV20-1,few,NA,TRBJ1-2,CSARVGDRRGYTF,TGCAGTGCTAGAGTGGGGGACCGGAGGGGCTACACCTTC
TRBV7-2,NA,TRBD2,TRBJ2-1,CASSSTRTSVDNEQFF,TGTGCCAGCAGCTCCACCCGGACTAGCGTTGACAATGAGCAGTTCTTC
TRBV3-1,NA,NA,TRBJ2-3,CASSQGLGGAGTQYF,TGCGCCAGCAGCCAAGGGCTGGGGGGGGCTGGTACGCAGTATTTT
TRBV29-1,NA,NA,TRBJ1-2,CSVGGGQGYTF,TGCAGCGTAGGCGGGGGCCAGGGCTACACCTTC
TRBV6-1,NA,NA,TRBJ1-1,CASSDLPGFGVPEAFF,TGTGCCAGCAGTGATTTGCCCGGGTTCGGGGTCCCTGAAGCTTTCTTT
TRBV6-1,NA,NA,TRBJ2-7,CASSEVPTYEQYF,TGTGCCAGCAGTGAAGTCCCCACCTACGAGCAGTACTTC
TRBV4-2,NA,TRBD1,TRBJ1-1,CASSERQGANTEAFF,TGTGCCAGCAGCGAGAGACAGGGGGCGAACACTGAAGCTTTCTTT
TRBV4-1,NA,NA,TRBJ1-1,CASSQVGGGQPSNTEAFF,TGCGCCAGCAGCCAAGTAGGAGGAGGACAGCCCTCGAACACTGAAGCTTTCTTT
TRBV2,NA,NA,TRBJ1-2,CASSSKQANYGYTF,TGTGCCAGCAGTTCGAAACAGGCGAACTATGGCTACACCTTC
TRBV12-3/TRBV12-4,many,TRBD2,TRBJ2-1,CASSGLAGYNEQFF,TGTGCCAGCAGCGGACTAGCGGGGTACAATGAGCAGTTCTTC
TRBV15,NA,TRBD1,TRBJ1-4,CATSWTGIREKLFF,TGTGCCACCAGCTGGACAGGGATTAGGGAAAAACTGTTTTTT